This TCR beta chain was sequenced during a study of cytomegalovirus exposure and HLA in healthy donors. Study conclusions and caveats: Most of the TCR beta V segments (in an earlier analysis) were productive either about 90% or about 30% of the time. HLA alleles were associated with 16,951 TCR beta sequences in a later analysis at 0.05 false discovery rate. The classifier was said to identify cytomegalovirus status with high specificity and sensitivity.

13 Jbeta primers and 60 Vbeta primers were used for the PCR. Sequencing was performed with immunoSEQ multiplex PCR; in TCRdb, only in-frame clones are kept and a portion is missing. The table lists some 170,000 clones, roughly 85% of them singletons. As to this clone: Its antigen is not known.

This TCR was recovered from a man aged 35 to 55 in good health and CMV-seronegative. Material for sequencing was PBMCs.

The CDR3 loop reads CASSDALLAAGGGDEQFF. In DNA form, the CDR3 reads TGTGCCAGCAGTGACGCCCTACTAGCTGCGGGAGGCGGGGATGAGCAGTTCTTC. This sequence joins TRBV27 and TRBJ2-1; 8 bases agree with TRBD2. The germline CDR1 and CDR2 sequences are MNHEY and SMNVEV (reference sequence). V gave up 5 bases and J gave up 8 bases; unmatched junction bases: 20. The CDR3 has 18 residues.